Given below is one T cell receptor beta chain in context. Its antigen specificity is not known. Base-call qualities are not available, and no considerably larger clone is one nucleotide away. TCRbeta CDR3 regions were amplified from genomic DNA using the immunoSEQ Assay, a bias-controlled multiplex PCR. The paper's data handling went like this. Nucleated cell counts per sample were estimated from amplification of reference gene primers within the assay. Sequence reads were collapsed and filtered to measure the absolute abundance of every unique TCRbeta CDR3 rearrangement. Productive Simpson clonality was computed per sample as the square root of Simpson's diversity index over productive rearrangements. Not all clones reach the TCRdb copy of this immuneACCESS table, which keeps in-frame sequences only. Checked studies attribute under half of the gap to unresolved V genes and leave the rest unexplained. From that table come the V and J calls and clone size; the DNA was used to work out D and trimming. For this sample there are approximately 380,000 clones; around 85% appear just once. The top ten hold about 3.6% of the sample.

The data belong to a study of blood T cell repertoires in COVID-19 (dated by TCRdb to the early 2020s). For the wider study: Collaborator samples came from the United States, Italy and Spain and covered acute and convalescent phases of COVID-19. Nearly every sample came with metadata listing a de-identified subject ID, COVID-19 status, age in years and sex. HLA class I and class II types, where available, came from metadata supplied by the sample provider rather than from assay-based typing. The prospective study material was composed of cDNA or gDNA derived from T cells, B-cell-depleted T cells, or PBMCs. The dataset comprised deeply sampled blood TCRbeta repertoires from subjects exposed to, actively infected with, or recovered from COVID-19. The repertoires were made available in a free public database intended to serve as a resource for research on the immune response to SARS-CoV-2. The samples were drawn from the first 160 participants of the ongoing ImmuneRACE study and from 1,254 subjects provided by 6 global collaborators. General findings and caveats noted by the study authors: Clinical and demographic metadata were provided uncurated, with the amount varying by source and participant.

The germline V gene (reference sequence) specifies SEHNR as CDR1 and FQNEAQ as CDR2. From the cysteine up to the phenylalanine, the CDR3 has a length of 13 residues. The retained sequence is limited to the CDR3, 39 bases, with the frame set at the first base. Trimming removed 3 bases from V and 6 bases from J; the gene matches leave 5 bases unexplained. Collaborating institutions collected whole blood in K2EDTA tubes following their own protocols. For TCRbeta analysis, collaborator samples were shipped as frozen whole blood, as isolated PBMCs, or as DNA extracted from either sample type. The clonotype originates from a woman between 18 and 29 years old with acute or convalescent COVID-19. Sequencing was performed on peripheral blood. The V gene is TRBV7-9 and the J gene is TRBJ2-7; TRBD1 matches 7 bases in the middle. The CDR3 has the sequence CASSFDAGGEQYF. The DNA sequence is given as TGTGCCAGCAGCTTCGATGCAGGGGGCGAGCAGTACTTC.